These 17 T cell receptor beta chains were sequenced from one sample in a study of T-cell memory formation after mild COVID-19. One entry per CDR3 protein results from TCRdb running MiXCR on the 5' RACE reads. The sample contains approximately 60,000 distinct CDR3 sequences, roughly 9.5% of which appear only once. Sequences were obtained from PBMCs or a T cell subset sorted from them (not recorded which). The receptors stem from a young man who had mild COVID-19 (a few samples of this study predate the infection). Cell type and time point are not known.

CDR3 sequence: CASSLAGGNEKLFF. Here the CDR3 DNA reads TGTGCCAGCAGCTTAGCGGGGGGCAATGAAAAACTGTTTTTT. This chain uses TRBV7-8 with TRBJ1-4; a weak D match, TRBD1 (6 bases). V lost 0 bases and J 5 bases, leaving 7 bases between the germline ends. Germline assignment: CDR1 SGHVS and CDR2 FQNEAQ. The CDR3 runs to 14 residues.

CDR3: CASNRPGLGSYEQYV. For the CDR3, the DNA is TGTGCCAGCAACAGACCGGGACTAGGGTCCTACGAGCAGTACGTC. The chain employs TRBV28 and TRBJ2-7, with 8 bases fitting TRBD2. This CDR3 spans 15 amino acids. CDR1 is MDHEN and CDR2 is SYDVKM in the germline V gene. V trimming: 7 bases; J trimming: 1 base; junction bases outside the gene matches: 9.

This clonotype was detected many times. The V gene is TRBV7-2, the J gene TRBJ2-7, with TRBD2 matching 11 bases. The CDR3 has 13 residues. The V segment lost 8 bases and the J segment 4 bases; nucleotides outside the gene matches: 4. Germline CDR1 and CDR2: SGHTA and FQGNSA. DNA for the CDR3: TGTGCCAGCGGGCTAGCGGGGGGATACGAGCAGTACGTC. This gives the protein CASGLAGGYEQYV.

The chain recombines TRBV12-3 or TRBV12-4 with TRBJ2-7; the D call may be TRBD1 or TRBD2 (5 bases each). V dropped 6 bases and J dropped 0 bases, with 12 bases sitting between them. This CDR3 has 14 residues. This CDR3 reads CASSRERNSYEQYF. In DNA form, the CDR3 reads TGTGCCAGCAGCAGGGAGCGGAACTCCTACGAGCAGTACTTC.

This clonotype was seen at least ten times. The chain links TRBV5-1 to TRBJ2-3, with D perhaps TRBD2 (6 bases). This CDR3 is 16 amino acids long. Germline CDR1 and CDR2: SGHRS and YFSETQ. Trimming took off 3 bases at V and 0 bases at J, with 14 bases between the two ends. The CDR3 region has the DNA TGCGCCAGCAGCTGGTCGGCGGGGTTTAGCACAGATACGCAGTATTTT. Translation gives CASSWSAGFSTDTQYF.

There are a few counts of this clonotype. The J gene is TRBJ2-5, the V gene TRBV7-9; 7 bases map to TRBD1. Germline V gene sequence: CDR1 SEHNR, CDR2 FQNEAQ (reference sequence). This CDR3 contains 15 residues. Germline trimming cut 0 bases from V and 3 bases from J; bases unmatched to any gene: 4. The CDR3 DNA is TGTGCCAGCAGCTTAGCCGGGACAGTAAAAGAGACCCAGTACTTC. Translating it yields CASSLAGTVKETQYF.

The chain carries TRBV12-3 or TRBV12-4 and TRBJ2-1; no clear D gene. The CDR3 sequence is 16 residues long. V lost 2 bases to trimming and J lost 7 bases, with 18 bases between them. This chain's CDR3 is CASSLYRLDPFNEQFF. Here the CDR3 DNA reads TGTGCCAGCAGTTTATACCGACTGGACCCTTTTAATGAGCAGTTCTTC.

V usage is TRBV2 and J usage is TRBJ2-3, with no clear D. This CDR3 region has 11 residues. Germline V gene lookup returns CDR1 SNHLY and CDR2 FYNNEI. Between the trimmed V and J ends, which lost 7 bases and 7 bases, there was a span of 9 bases. The CDR3 coding sequence is TGTGCCAGCAAGGCCGCGAATACGCAGTATTTT. This codes for CASKAANTQYF.

Only a few counts were recorded for this clonotype. The chain combines TRBV4-3 with TRBJ2-3; D unclear. The V gene lost 1 base and the J gene lost 4 bases, with 6 bases spanning the gap. Germline assignment: CDR1 LGHNA and CDR2 YSLEER. CDR3 size: 13 residues. The CDR3 nucleotides read TGCGCCAGCAGCCAAGCTGTCGCAGATACGCAGTATTTT. Encoded protein: CASSQAVADTQYF.

This chain uses TRBV6-6 with TRBJ1-2, with a possible D match to TRBD1 (6 bases). The CDR3 has 12 amino acids. V was clipped by 6 bases and J by 8 bases, with 13 bases between them. CDR1 is MNHNY and CDR2 is SVGAGI in the germline V gene (reference sequence). The CDR3 DNA follows: TGTGCCAGCAGCGCAGGGGAGGACGGCTACACCTTC. It codes for CASSAGEDGYTF.

This clonotype was counted only a few times. V and J are TRBV2 and TRBJ1-5; tentatively, D is TRBD1 (5 bases). The V gene's germline CDR1 is SNHLY and CDR2 FYNNEI. This CDR3 is built from 16 residues. V was shortened by 0 bases and J by 4 bases, with 13 bases between the two germline ends. CDR3 residues: CASSEAPGTANQPQHF. CDR3 nucleotides: TGTGCCAGCAGTGAAGCCCCAGGGACCGCTAATCAGCCCCAGCATTTT.

The chain has TRBV5-1 and TRBJ2-2; a possible D gene is TRBD1 (6 bases). Germline-derived CDR1 and CDR2 are SGHRS and YFSETQ. The ends were cut back, 4 bases at V and 3 bases at J, with 13 bases in the middle. The CDR3 loop spans 15 amino acids. The CDR3 region has the DNA TGCGCCAGCAGCGAGGCAGGGGTGGACACCGGGGAGCTGTTTTTT. Amino acid sequence: CASSEAGVDTGELFF.

The genes are TRBV18 and TRBJ1-5; TRBD1 is a possible D gene (5 bases). Between the trimmed V and J ends, which lost 4 bases and 6 bases, there was a span of 10 bases. Germline CDR1 is KGHSH and CDR2 is LQKENI. The CDR3 covers 13 residues. This CDR3 reads CASSRGAAQPQHF. The CDR3 coding sequence is TGTGCCAGCTCACGAGGGGCCGCTCAGCCCCAGCATTTT.

This clonotype was seen a handful of times. The chain links TRBV4-2 to TRBJ1-6, with D perhaps TRBD1 (5 bases). Per germline, CDR1 LGHNA and CDR2 YNFKEQ. The CDR3 has 16 residues. V gave up 0 bases and J gave up 6 bases, with 12 bases separating them. The CDR3 reads CASSQDRDPANSPLHF. DNA of the CDR3: TGTGCCAGCAGCCAAGATCGGGACCCCGCTAATTCACCCCTCCACTTT.

This clonotype has only a few counts. V gene TRBV6-1 combines with J gene TRBJ2-7; no clear D gene. The V gene's germline CDR1 is MNHNS and CDR2 SASEGT. V shed 3 bases and J shed 2 bases, with 2 bases lying between them. The CDR3 has 11 amino acids. CDR3 amino acids: CASSETYEQYV. The CDR3 nucleotides are TGTGCCAGCAGTGAGACCTACGAGCAGTACGTC.

By sample fraction, this clonotype is medium-sized (0.01 to 0.1%). The rearrangement uses TRBV5-1 and TRBJ1-4; weak D call: TRBD1 (5 bases). The V gene's germline CDR1 is SGHRS and CDR2 YFSETQ. This CDR3 spans 16 amino acids. V was trimmed by 0 bases and J by 3 bases, leaving 12 bases between them. The CDR3 is CASSLGLRDANEKLFF. The CDR3 DNA reads as TGCGCCAGCAGCTTGGGGCTCCGGGACGCTAATGAAAAACTGTTTTTT.

This clonotype has just a few counts. V and J are TRBV3-1 and TRBJ2-1; 9 bases are a match to TRBD2. This CDR3 region has 14 residues. CDR1 is LGHDT and CDR2 is YNNKEL in the germline V gene (reference sequence). V was clipped by 4 bases and J by 5 bases; unmatched bases: 3. Here the CDR3 DNA reads TGTGCCAGCAGCCGTCGCGGGGGGGACAATGAGCAGTTCTTC. Protein product: CASSRRGGDNEQFF.